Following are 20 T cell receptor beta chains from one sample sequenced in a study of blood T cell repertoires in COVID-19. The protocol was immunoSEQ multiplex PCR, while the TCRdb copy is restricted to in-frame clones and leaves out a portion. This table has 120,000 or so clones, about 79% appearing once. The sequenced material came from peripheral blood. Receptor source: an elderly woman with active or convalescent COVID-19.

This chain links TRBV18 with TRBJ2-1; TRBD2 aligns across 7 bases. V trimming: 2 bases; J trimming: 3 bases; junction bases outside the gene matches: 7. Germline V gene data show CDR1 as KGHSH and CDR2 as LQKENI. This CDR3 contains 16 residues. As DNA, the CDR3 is TGTGCCAGCTCACCAGAGCAGGGAGGGTTCTACAATGAGCAGTTCTTC. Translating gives CASSPEQGGFYNEQFF.

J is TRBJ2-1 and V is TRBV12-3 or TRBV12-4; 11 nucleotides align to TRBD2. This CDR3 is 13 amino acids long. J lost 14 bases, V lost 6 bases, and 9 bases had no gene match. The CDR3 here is CASRDGTSGREFF. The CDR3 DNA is TGTGCCAGCAGGGATGGAACTAGCGGGAGAGAGTTCTTC.

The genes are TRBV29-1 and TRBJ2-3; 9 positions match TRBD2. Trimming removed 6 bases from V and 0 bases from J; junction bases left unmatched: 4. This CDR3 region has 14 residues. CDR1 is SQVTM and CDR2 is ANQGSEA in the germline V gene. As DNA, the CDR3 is TGCAGCGTCGCCGGGACTAGCAGCACAGATACGCAGTATTTT. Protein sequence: CSVAGTSSTDTQYF.

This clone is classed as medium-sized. The CDR3 here is CASSQGRASGDTQYF. In nucleotides, the CDR3 is TGTGCCAGCAGCCAAGGGCGGGCCTCTGGGGATACGCAGTATTTT. V usage is TRBV4-2 and J usage is TRBJ2-3, with a tentative D call TRBD2 (5 bases). This CDR3 contains 15 residues. The V end was cut by 1 base, the J end by 6 bases, with 14 bases between. Germline V lookup: CDR1 LGHNA, CDR2 YNFKEQ.

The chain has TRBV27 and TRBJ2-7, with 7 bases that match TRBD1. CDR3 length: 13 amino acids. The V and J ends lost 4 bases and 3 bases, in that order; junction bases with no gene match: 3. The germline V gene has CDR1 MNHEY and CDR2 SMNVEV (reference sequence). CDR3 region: CASSSGDSYEQYF. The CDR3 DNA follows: TGTGCCAGCAGTTCAGGGGACAGCTACGAGCAGTACTTC.

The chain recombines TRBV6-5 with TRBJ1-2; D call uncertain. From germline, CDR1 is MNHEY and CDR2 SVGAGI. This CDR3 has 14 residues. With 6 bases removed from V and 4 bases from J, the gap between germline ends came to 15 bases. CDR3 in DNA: TGTGCCAGCAGGAGAACCACGGGATCCTATGGCTACACCTTC. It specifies CASRRTTGSYGYTF.

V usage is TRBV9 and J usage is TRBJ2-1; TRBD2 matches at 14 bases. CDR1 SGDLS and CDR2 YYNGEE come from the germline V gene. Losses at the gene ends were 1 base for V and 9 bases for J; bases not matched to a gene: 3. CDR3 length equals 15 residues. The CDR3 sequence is CASSVSGLAGVEQFF. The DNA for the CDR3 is TGTGCCAGCAGCGTATCGGGACTAGCGGGAGTTGAGCAGTTCTTC.

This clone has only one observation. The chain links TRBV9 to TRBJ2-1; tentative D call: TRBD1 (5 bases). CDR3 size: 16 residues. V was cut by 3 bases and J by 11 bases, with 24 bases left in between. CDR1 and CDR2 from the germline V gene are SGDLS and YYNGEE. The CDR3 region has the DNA TGTGCCAGCAGCGGTGGGGCAGGGTCCGGGCTGAGGAAGCAGTTCTTC. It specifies CASSGGAGSGLRKQFF. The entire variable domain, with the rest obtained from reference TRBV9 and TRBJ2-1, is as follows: DSGVTQTPKHLITATGQRVTLRCSPRSGDLSVYWYQQSLDQGLQFLIQYYNGEERAKGNILERFSAQQFPDLHSELNLSSLELGDSALYFCASSGGAGSGLRKQFFGPGTRLTVL.

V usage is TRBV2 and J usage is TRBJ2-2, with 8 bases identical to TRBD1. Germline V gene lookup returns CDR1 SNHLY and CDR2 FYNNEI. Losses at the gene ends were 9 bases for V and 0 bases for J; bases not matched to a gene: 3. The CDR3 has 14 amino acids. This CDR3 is CASKQGANTGELFF. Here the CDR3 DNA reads TGTGCCAGTAAACAGGGGGCGAACACCGGGGAGCTGTTTTTT.

This CDR3 reads CASSQNPQGTGETQYF. The CDR3, as DNA: TGTGCCAGCAGCCAAAACCCACAGGGGACGGGAGAGACCCAGTACTTC. The chain uses TRBV3-1 (or the pseudogene TRBV3-2) and TRBJ2-5; 7 nucleotides agree with TRBD1. J was trimmed by 4 bases and V by 2 bases; bases with no gene match: 10. CDR1 is LGHDT, CDR2 YNNKEL, per germline (reference sequence). The CDR3 consists of 16 residues.

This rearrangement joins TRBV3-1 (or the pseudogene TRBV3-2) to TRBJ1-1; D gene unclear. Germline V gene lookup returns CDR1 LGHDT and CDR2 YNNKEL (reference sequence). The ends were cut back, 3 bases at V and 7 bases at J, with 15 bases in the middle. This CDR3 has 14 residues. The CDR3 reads CASSHFSVGGEAFF. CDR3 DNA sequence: TGTGCCAGCAGCCATTTCAGCGTCGGCGGTGAAGCTTTCTTT.

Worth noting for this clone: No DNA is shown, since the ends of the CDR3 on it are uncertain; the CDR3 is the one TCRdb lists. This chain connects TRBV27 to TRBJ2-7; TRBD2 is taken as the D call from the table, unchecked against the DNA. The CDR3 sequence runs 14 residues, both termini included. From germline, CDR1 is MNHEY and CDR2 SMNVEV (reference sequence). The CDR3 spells CASSSSGLTYEQYF.

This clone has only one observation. CDR3 bases: TGTGCCAGCAGCTTCCCGGGAGGGCGTTCCACAGATACGCAGTATTTT. As protein: CASSFPGGRSTDTQYF. The V and J genes are TRBV7-9 and TRBJ2-3; 8 bases are shared with TRBD2. V lost 3 bases and J lost 2; bases outside the gene matches: 7. There are 16 residues in the CDR3. Germline V gene data show CDR1 as SEHNR and CDR2 as FQNEAQ (reference sequence).

Here the CDR3 DNA reads TGTGCCAGCAGTTACCCGTCCACTGAAGCTTTCTTT. Amino acids: CASSYPSTEAFF. The V gene is TRBV6-2 or TRBV6-3, the J gene TRBJ1-1; the D is unclear. This CDR3 region has 12 residues. Trimming left V 2 bases short and J 4 bases short, with 5 bases between. The germline CDR1 and CDR2 sequences are MNHEY and SVGEGT.

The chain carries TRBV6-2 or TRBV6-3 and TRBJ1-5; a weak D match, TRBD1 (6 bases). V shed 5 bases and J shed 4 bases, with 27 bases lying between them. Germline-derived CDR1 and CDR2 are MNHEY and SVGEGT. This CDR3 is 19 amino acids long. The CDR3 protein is CASSPSRTTLNRVNQPQHF. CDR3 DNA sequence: TGTGCCAGCAGTCCATCGAGAACTACCCTAAACAGGGTGAATCAGCCCCAGCATTTT.

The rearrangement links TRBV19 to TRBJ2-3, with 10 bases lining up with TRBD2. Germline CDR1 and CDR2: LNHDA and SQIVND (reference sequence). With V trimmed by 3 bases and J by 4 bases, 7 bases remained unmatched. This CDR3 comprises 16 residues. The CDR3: CASSISSGRRSDTQYF. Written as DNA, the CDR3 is TGTGCCAGTAGTATTTCTAGCGGGAGACGGTCAGATACGCAGTATTTT.

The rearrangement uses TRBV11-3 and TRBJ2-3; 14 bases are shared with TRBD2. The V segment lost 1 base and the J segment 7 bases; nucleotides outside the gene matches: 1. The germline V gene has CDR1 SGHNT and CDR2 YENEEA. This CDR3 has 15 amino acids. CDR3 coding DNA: TGTGCCAGCAGCTTAGGACTAGCGGGAGGGTATACGCAGTATTTT. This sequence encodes CASSLGLAGGYTQYF.

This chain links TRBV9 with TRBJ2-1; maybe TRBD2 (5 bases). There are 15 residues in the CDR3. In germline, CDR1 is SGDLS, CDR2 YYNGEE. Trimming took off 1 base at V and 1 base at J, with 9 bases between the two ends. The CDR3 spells CASSVNGNSYNEQFF. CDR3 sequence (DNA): TGTGCCAGCAGCGTAAACGGGAATTCCTACAATGAGCAGTTCTTC.

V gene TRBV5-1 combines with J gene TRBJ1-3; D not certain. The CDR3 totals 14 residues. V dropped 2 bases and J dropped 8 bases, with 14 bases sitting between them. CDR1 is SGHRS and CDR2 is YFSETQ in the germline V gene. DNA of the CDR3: TGCGCCAGCAGCTTTGCCCCTTCGGAGGACACCATATATTTT. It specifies CASSFAPSEDTIYF.

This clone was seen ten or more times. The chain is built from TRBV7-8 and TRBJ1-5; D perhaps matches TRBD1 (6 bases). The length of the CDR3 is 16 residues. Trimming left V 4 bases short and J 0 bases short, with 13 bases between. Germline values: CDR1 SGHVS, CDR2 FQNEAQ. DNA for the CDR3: TGTGCCAGCAGCTCACGTCCGGGACATAGCAATCAGCCCCAGCATTTT. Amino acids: CASSSRPGHSNQPQHF.